Listed below are T cell receptor beta chains from one sample, sequenced in a study of T-cell reconstitution after alpha-beta-depleted transplantation in children. Each CDR3 protein gets one entry after TCRdb re-called the PCR reads with MiXCR. The data hold a few hundred thousand distinct CDR3 sequences, with 13% observed a single time. The specimen comprised PBMCs, sampled from the stem cell graft. The receptors were sampled from a human donor who donated a stem cell graft to a child with Fanconi anemia. CDR3s leave out the opening cysteine and the closing phenylalanine or tryptophan.

J gene	CDR3 length	V gene	CDR3 protein
TRBJ2-7	12	TRBV20-1	SARGRGLSYEQY
TRBJ1-2	12	TRBV5-6	ASSLGAGIEGYT
TRBJ2-1	14	TRBV5-1	ASSFSSGGADNEQF
TRBJ1-1	12	TRBV7-2	ASSLVVGGTEAF
TRBJ1-5	12	TRBV3-1	ASSIGNSNQPQH
TRBJ1-2	9	TRBV3-1	ASSHLADYT
TRBJ2-3	11	TRBV3-1	ASEKQNTDTQY
TRBJ2-3	12	TRBV7-2	ASSQWTGTDTQY
TRBJ2-1	12	TRBV27	ASSYGGLHNEQF
TRBJ1-2	14	TRBV18	ASSPPGPRAIYGYT
TRBJ2-7	12	TRBV10-3	AISPRDRGHEQY
TRBJ2-5	11	TRBV12-3/TRBV12-4	ASSLWGMETQY
TRBJ1-2	11	TRBV2	ASTPDSPYGYT